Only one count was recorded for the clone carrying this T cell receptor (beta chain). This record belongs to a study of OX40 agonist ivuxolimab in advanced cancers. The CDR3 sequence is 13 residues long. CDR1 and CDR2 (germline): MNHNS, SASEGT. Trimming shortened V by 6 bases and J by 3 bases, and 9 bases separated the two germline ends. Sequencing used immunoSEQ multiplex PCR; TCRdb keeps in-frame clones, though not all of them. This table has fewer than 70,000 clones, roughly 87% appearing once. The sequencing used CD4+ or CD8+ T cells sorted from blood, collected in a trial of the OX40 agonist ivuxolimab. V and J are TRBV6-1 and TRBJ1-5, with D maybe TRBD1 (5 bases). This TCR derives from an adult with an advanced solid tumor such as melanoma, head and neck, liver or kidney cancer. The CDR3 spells CASRQVNNQPQHF. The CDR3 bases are TGTGCCAGCAGACAGGTAAACAATCAGCCCCAGCATTTT.